This TCR beta chain was sequenced during a study of blood T cell repertoires in COVID-19. Looking at the study overall: The cDNA or gDNA used as material had been derived from T cells, B-cell-depleted T cells, or PBMCs.

In the source study's methods: Amplification of reference gene primers provided the estimated nucleated cell counts. The repertoire was sequenced with immunoSEQ multiplex PCR; TCRdb's copy has only in-frame clones and lacks some. V and J calls and clone size are given by that table; D and trimming were obtained from the DNA. The repertoire holds about 210,000 clones, with approximately 85% as singletons. Germline CDR1 reads ENHRY; CDR2 reads SYGVKD. CDR3 length: 15 amino acids. The ends lost 6 bases at V and 6 bases at J; junction bases unmatched: 9. Material: peripheral blood. The chain employs TRBV10-3 and TRBJ2-1; 9 nucleotides line up with TRBD2. This sequence originates from a woman at least 80 years old with acute or convalescent COVID-19. CDR3 sequence: CAISQTSGSGNEQFF. CDR3 bases: TGTGCCATCAGCCAGACTAGCGGCAGCGGCAATGAGCAGTTCTTC.